This is a list of T cell receptor beta chains from one sample in a study of blood T cell repertoires in COVID-19. Produced via immunoSEQ multiplex PCR; TCRdb's table is partial and in-frame only. The data contain some 47,000 clones, about nine tenths of them seen just once; the ten biggest clones take up more than 20%. The sequencing input was peripheral blood. The receptor source for this set is an elderly woman in a cohort sampled during active or convalescent COVID-19. Each CDR3 is given with its conserved first and last residue. A D gene is named only where the DNA matches it firmly. Only part of the rows carry a size: once, few, many, or a class if the clone is expanded.

j_call v_call cdr3_length d_call clone_size cdr3_aa cdr3_nt
TRBJ2-1 TRBV14 19 TRBD2 . CASSLDGTTSGGGNNEQFF TGTGCCAGCAGCCTAGACGGAACGACTAGCGGGGGGGGGAACAATGAGCAGTTCTTC
TRBJ2-2 TRBV19 14 . . CASRGGEITGELFF TGTGCCAGTAGAGGAGGGGAGATCACCGGGGAGCTGTTTTTT
TRBJ2-1 TRBV10-2 14 . . CATVGGLDYNEQFF TGCGCCACTGTCGGGGGGCTCGATTACAATGAGCAGTTCTTC
TRBJ2-7 TRBV5-1 13 . . CASSLLNGGEQYF TGCGCCAGCAGCTTGCTGAACGGGGGCGAGCAGTACTTC
TRBJ2-7 TRBV6-4 12 . . CARRGALYEQYF TGTGCCAGACGGGGAGCTCTATACGAGCAGTACTTC
TRBJ2-1 TRBV11-2 14 . . CASSLAGTINEQFF TGTGCCAGCAGCTTAGCAGGGACAATCAATGAGCAGTTCTTC
TRBJ2-2 TRBV5-1 18 TRBD1 once CASSLFLRQGQNTGELFF TGCGCCAGCAGCCTATTCTTAAGACAGGGACAGAACACCGGGGAGCTGTTTTTT
TRBJ2-1 TRBV11-3 15 TRBD1 . CASSLEAGGVYEQFF TGTGCCAGCAGCTTAGAGGCAGGGGGCGTCTATGAGCAGTTCTTC
TRBJ2-3 TRBV5-4 15 . . CASSVSGGGTDTQYF TGTGCCAGCAGCGTCTCGGGGGGCGGCACAGATACGCAGTATTTT
TRBJ2-1 TRBV6-5 15 TRBD2 . CASSPSLAGGDEQFF TGTGCCAGCAGTCCCTCTCTAGCGGGGGGCGATGAGCAGTTCTTC
TRBJ1-3 TRBV2 16 TRBD1 . CASKLGQGGSGNTIYF TGTGCCAGCAAGCTAGGACAGGGTGGGTCTGGAAACACCATATATTTT
TRBJ1-5 TRBV6-5 14 . few CATKSRDGNQPQHF TGTGCCACCAAGTCGAGGGATGGCAATCAGCCCCAGCATTTT
TRBJ2-1 TRBV11-3 15 TRBD1 . CASRARQGSYNEQFF TGTGCCAGCAGGGCCCGACAGGGTTCGTACAATGAGCAGTTCTTC
TRBJ1-4 TRBV7-9 14 . . CASSTGVAVEKLFF TGTGCCAGCAGCACTGGCGTAGCGGTGGAAAAACTGTTTTTT
TRBJ2-7 TRBV5-4 16 TRBD2 . CASSSRSSGRAGEQYF TGTGCCAGCAGCTCTCGGTCTAGCGGGAGGGCAGGGGAACAGTACTTC
TRBJ1-4 TRBV11-2 18 . . CASSSKGGGRKKFEKLFF TGTGCCAGCAGCTCAAAGGGGGGCGGGAGAAAAAAATTTGAAAAACTGTTTTTT
TRBJ1-4 TRBV12-3/TRBV12-4 13 . . CASSLGGKEKLFF TGTGCCAGCAGTTTGGGGGGGAAAGAAAAACTGTTTTTT
TRBJ1-1 TRBV10-3 14 . . CAISGGRGNTEAFF TGTGCCATCAGTGGGGGCAGGGGGAACACTGAAGCTTTCTTT
TRBJ1-1 TRBV6-5 14 . . CASSYVGASAEAFF TGTGCCAGCAGTTACGTGGGGGCGAGCGCTGAAGCTTTCTTT
TRBJ1-4 TRBV19 14 TRBD1 . CASRDTGGAGKLFF TGTGCCAGTAGGGATACAGGGGGCGCAGGAAAACTGTTTTTT
TRBJ1-1 TRBV6-6 14 TRBD1 . CASSYPGGGTEAFF TGTGCCAGCAGTTACCCAGGGGGCGGCACTGAAGCTTTCTTT
TRBJ1-2 TRBV11-3 13 . . CASSLGPRDGYTF TGTGCCAGCAGCTTAGGTCCCAGGGATGGCTACACCTTC
TRBJ1-1 TRBV10-3 14 TRBD1 . CAISETGGASKPFF TGTGCCATCAGTGAGACAGGGGGCGCGTCGAAACCTTTCTTT
TRBJ2-2 TRBV5-6 17 . . CASTFRAGQWNTGELFF TGTGCCAGCACCTTCAGGGCGGGACAGTGGAACACCGGGGAGCTGTTTTTT
TRBJ2-1 TRBV6-5 14 . . CASRSGSSYNEQFF TGTGCCAGCAGATCCGGGAGCTCCTACAATGAGCAGTTCTTC
TRBJ2-1 TRBV24-1 16 . . CATSDWRMGSYNEQFF TGTGCCACCAGTGATTGGAGGATGGGTTCCTACAATGAGCAGTTCTTC
TRBJ2-3 TRBV28 12 . . CASSFAAFGEYF TGTGCCAGCAGTTTCGCGGCTTTCGGGGAGTATTTT
TRBJ1-3 TRBV7-8 13 . . CASSYQQGHTIYF TGTGCCAGCAGCTATCAACAGGGCCACACCATATATTTT
TRBJ2-2 TRBV11-2 13 TRBD2 . CASSTGGAGELFF TGTGCCAGCAGCACTGGGGGGGCCGGGGAGCTGTTTTTT
TRBJ1-2 TRBV2 13 TRBD1 . CASSTTGTYGYTF TGTGCCAGCAGTACGACAGGGACCTATGGCTACACCTTC
TRBJ2-3 TRBV29-1 15 TRBD2 . CSVEEVSGGAATQYF TGCAGCGTTGAAGAGGTTAGCGGGGGGGCCGCTACGCAGTATTTT
TRBJ2-5 TRBV10-3 11 . . CAIRAQETQYF TGTGCCATCCGAGCCCAAGAGACCCAGTACTTC
TRBJ2-3 TRBV5-1 14 TRBD2 . CASRLAGARDTQYF TGCGCCAGCAGGCTAGCGGGGGCCAGGGATACGCAGTATTTT
TRBJ2-5 TRBV5-1 14 . . CASSPLASEETQYF TGCGCCAGCAGCCCACTAGCTTCCGAGGAGACCCAGTACTTC
TRBJ1-1 TRBV19 12 . once CASSLTQGEAFF TGTGCCAGTAGTCTTACTCAGGGTGAAGCTTTCTTT
TRBJ2-3 TRBV5-1 12 . . CASSLGGDTQYF TGCGCCAGCAGCTTGGGAGGGGATACGCAGTATTTT
TRBJ2-3 TRBV9 17 TRBD2 . CASSVALSGKGTDTQYF TGTGCCAGCAGCGTAGCCCTTAGCGGGAAGGGCACAGATACGCAGTATTTT
TRBJ1-1 TRBV30 13 . . CAWSRGAGAEAFF TGTGCCTGGAGCAGAGGGGCGGGAGCTGAAGCTTTCTTT
TRBJ2-7 TRBV10-3 13 . . CAISSTGTYEQYF TGTGCCATCAGTTCTACAGGGACCTACGAGCAGTACTTC
TRBJ2-2 TRBV10-2 15 . . CASSEFASGSGELFF TGCGCCAGCAGTGAGTTCGCGTCGGGATCCGGGGAGCTGTTTTTT
TRBJ1-6 TRBV30 13 TRBD1 . CAQAGTDNSPLHF TGTGCTCAGGCCGGGACAGACAATTCACCCCTCCACTTT
TRBJ2-2 TRBV5-1 17 . . CASSQTWGTRGTGELFF TGCGCCAGCAGCCAAACTTGGGGCACCCGAGGCACCGGGGAGCTGTTTTTT
TRBJ1-2 TRBV5-1 15 . . CASSWSTAGADGYTF TGCGCCAGCAGCTGGAGTACCGCAGGGGCGGATGGCTACACCTTC
TRBJ2-1 TRBV6-5 16 TRBD2 . CASSYSSGIPPHEQFF TGTGCCAGCAGTTACTCTAGCGGGATTCCCCCCCATGAGCAGTTCTTC
TRBJ2-1 TRBV3-1/TRBV3-2 15 TRBD1 few CASAWTGSNYNEQFF TGTGCCAGCGCCTGGACAGGGTCAAACTACAATGAGCAGTTCTTC
TRBJ2-3 TRBV6-6 15 TRBD2 . CASSSLGGRFDTQYF TGTGCCAGCAGTTCCCTCGGCGGGAGGTTTGATACGCAGTATTTT
TRBJ1-1 TRBV12-3/TRBV12-4 13 . once CASSLQGNTEAFF TGTGCCAGCAGTTTGCAGGGGAACACTGAAGCTTTCTTT
TRBJ1-4 TRBV7-9 14 TRBD1 . CASSSDRVAEKLFF TGTGCCAGCAGCTCTGACAGGGTGGCTGAAAAACTGTTTTTT
TRBJ2-5 TRBV29-1 14 . . CSVGTGSTQETQYF TGCAGCGTTGGTACAGGGTCTACCCAAGAGACCCAGTACTTC
TRBJ2-3 TRBV7-9 13 . . CASSLRLAATQYF TGTGCCAGCAGCTTACGACTGGCGGCGACGCAGTATTTT
TRBJ2-7 TRBV11-2 15 TRBD1 . CASSLERTGSYEQYF TGTGCCAGCAGCTTAGAGCGGACAGGGTCCTACGAGCAGTACTTC
TRBJ1-2 TRBV5-6 13 . . CASSPGGFDGYTF TGTGCCAGCAGCCCCGGCGGTTTCGATGGCTACACCTTC
TRBJ1-2 TRBV6-1 13 TRBD1 . CASSERGPYGYTF TGTGCCAGCAGTGAGAGGGGGCCCTATGGCTACACCTTC
TRBJ1-2 TRBV7-2 14 . . CASSLVGAGYGYTF TGTGCCAGCAGCTTAGTGGGGGCAGGCTATGGCTACACCTTC